Below are 9 T cell receptor beta chains sequenced from a single sample in a study of blood T cell repertoires in COVID-19. Some clones are missing from TCRdb's copy, which holds only in-frame ones; the method was immunoSEQ multiplex PCR. The sample holds approximately 170,000 clones, roughly 87% seen once. The sequencing sample was made of peripheral blood. These receptors all come from a woman in her seventies with COVID-19, enrolled during active disease.

The chain recombines TRBV24-1 with TRBJ2-6, with a weak D call TRBD1 (5 bases). The CDR3 has 16 residues. Germline lookup yields CDR1 KGHDR and CDR2 SFDVKD. The V and J ends lost 4 bases and 1 base respectively, with 10 bases between them. The CDR3 loop is CATSEPAGSGANVLTF. The CDR3 DNA sequence: TGTGCCACCAGTGAGCCGGCAGGGTCTGGGGCCAACGTCCTGACTTTC.

The chain combines TRBV6-6 with TRBJ1-1; TRBD1 aligns across 8 bases. The CDR3 is 13 amino acids. Germline V gene lookup returns CDR1 MNHNY and CDR2 SVGAGI (reference sequence). Trimming at V came to 6 bases and at J to 6 bases, leaving 6 bases not matched to a gene. DNA for the CDR3: TGTGCCAGCAGGGACAGGGAACGGCCTGAAGCTTTCTTT. Amino acid sequence: CASRDRERPEAFF.

The rearrangement uses TRBV28 and TRBJ2-7, with D tentatively TRBD1 (6 bases). The germline CDR1 and CDR2 sequences are MDHEN and SYDVKM. The length of the CDR3 is 16 residues. Between the trimmed V and J ends, which lost 5 bases and 3 bases, there was a span of 20 bases. The CDR3 spells CASSQTRGRLYYEQYF. The CDR3 nucleotides are TGTGCCAGCAGTCAGACCAGGGGCCGCCTTTACTACGAGCAGTACTTC.

The chain couples TRBV19 to TRBJ2-4, with TRBD2 matching over 14 bases. The germline V gene has CDR1 LNHDA and CDR2 SQIVND (reference sequence). The CDR3 is 17 residues long. Unmatched junction bases numbered 10, after V lost 6 bases and J lost 6 bases. The CDR3 is CASRGTTGLAGVNIQYF. The CDR3 region has the DNA TGTGCCAGTAGGGGCACTACGGGACTAGCGGGAGTAAACATTCAGTACTTC.

V is TRBV4-3 and J is TRBJ2-3; TRBD2 aligns across 7 bases. The CDR3 is 15 amino acids. Trimming removed 3 bases from V and 2 bases from J; junction bases left unmatched: 5. Germline CDR1 and CDR2: LGHNA and YSLEER. The CDR3 DNA is TGCGCCAGCAGCCATCTGACTAGCCCCACAGATACGCAGTATTTT. It encodes CASSHLTSPTDTQYF.

This clone has a single count. The chain is built from TRBV7-9 and TRBJ1-1; 9 bases are shared with TRBD1. Germline V gene data show CDR1 as SEHNR and CDR2 as FQNEAQ (reference sequence). The CDR3 spans 14 residues. The V gene end was trimmed by 1 base and the J gene end by 5 bases; junction bases not matched to a gene: 2. Here the CDR3 reads CASSLVQGATEAFF. The CDR3 bases are TGTGCCAGCAGCTTAGTACAGGGGGCAACTGAAGCTTTCTTT. Variable domain in full (rest from reference TRBV7-9 and TRBJ1-1): DTGVSQNPRHKITKRGQNVTFRCDPISEHNRLYWYRQTLGQGPEFLTYFQNEAQLEKSRLLSDRFSAERPKGSFSTLEIQRTEQGDSAMYLCASSLVQGATEAFFGQGTRLTVV.

The chain joins TRBV7-2 to TRBJ1-1, with 9 positions matching TRBD1. The V segment lost 4 bases and the J segment 8 bases; nucleotides outside the gene matches: 8. CDR1 is SGHTA and CDR2 is FQGNSA in the germline V gene. The CDR3 has 14 amino acids. The CDR3 sequence is CASSYTGGAGEAFF. CDR3 sequence (DNA): TGTGCCAGCAGCTACACAGGGGGCGCTGGGGAAGCTTTCTTT.

The chain is built from TRBV29-1 and TRBJ2-1, with D possibly matching TRBD2 (7 bases). This CDR3 has 15 amino acids. Germline V lookup: CDR1 SQVTM, CDR2 ANQGSEA. The V end was cut by 2 bases, the J end by 0 bases, with 11 bases between. The DNA for the CDR3 is TGCAGCGTTGAACAGGGGAGGGCCTCCTACAATGAGCAGTTCTTC. This sequence encodes CSVEQGRASYNEQFF.

The rearrangement links TRBV28 to TRBJ1-1; the D is unclear. Germline V lookup: CDR1 MDHEN, CDR2 SYDVKM. Between the trimmed V and J ends, which lost 2 bases and 8 bases, there was a span of 6 bases. The CDR3 loop spans 11 amino acids. The CDR3 here is CASSLTREAFF. The CDR3 DNA reads as TGTGCCAGCAGTTTAACCAGGGAAGCTTTCTTT.